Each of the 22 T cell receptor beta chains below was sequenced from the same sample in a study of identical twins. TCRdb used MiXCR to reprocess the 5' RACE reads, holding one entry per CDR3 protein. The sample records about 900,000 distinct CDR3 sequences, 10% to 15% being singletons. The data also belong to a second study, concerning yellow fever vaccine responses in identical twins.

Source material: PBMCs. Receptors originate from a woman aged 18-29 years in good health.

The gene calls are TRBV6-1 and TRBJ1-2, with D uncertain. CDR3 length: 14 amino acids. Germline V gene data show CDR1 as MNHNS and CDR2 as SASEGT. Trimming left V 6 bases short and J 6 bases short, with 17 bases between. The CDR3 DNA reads TGTGCCAGCAGCAAAAGGGAGGTAACGCATGGCTACACCTTC. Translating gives CASSKREVTHGYTF.

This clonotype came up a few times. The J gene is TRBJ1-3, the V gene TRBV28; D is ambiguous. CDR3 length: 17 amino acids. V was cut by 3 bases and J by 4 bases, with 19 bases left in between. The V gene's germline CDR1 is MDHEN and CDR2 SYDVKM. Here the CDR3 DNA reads TGTGCCAGCAGTTTCGACCGCCGGGTAGTCCGAGGAAACACCATATATTTT. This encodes CASSFDRRVVRGNTIYF.

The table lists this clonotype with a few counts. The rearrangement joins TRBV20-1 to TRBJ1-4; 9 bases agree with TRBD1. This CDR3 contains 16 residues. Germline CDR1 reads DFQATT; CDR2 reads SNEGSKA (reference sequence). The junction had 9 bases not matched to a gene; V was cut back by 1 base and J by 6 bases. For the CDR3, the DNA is TGCAGTGCTAGAGCTGAACCGGGACAGGGTCATGAAAAACTGTTTTTT. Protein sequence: CSARAEPGQGHEKLFF.

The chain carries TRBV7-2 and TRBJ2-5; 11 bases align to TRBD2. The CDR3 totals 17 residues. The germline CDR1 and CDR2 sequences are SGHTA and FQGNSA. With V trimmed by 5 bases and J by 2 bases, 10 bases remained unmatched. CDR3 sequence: CASSLLGGLADQETQYF. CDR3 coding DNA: TGTGCCAGCAGCCTCCTCGGGGGACTAGCGGATCAAGAGACCCAGTACTTC.

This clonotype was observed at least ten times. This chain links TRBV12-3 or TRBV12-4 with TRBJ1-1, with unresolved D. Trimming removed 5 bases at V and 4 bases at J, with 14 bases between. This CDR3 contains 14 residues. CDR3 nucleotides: TGTGCCAGCAGTCCCACCTCCGTGGGCACTGAAGCTTTCTTT. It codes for CASSPTSVGTEAFF.

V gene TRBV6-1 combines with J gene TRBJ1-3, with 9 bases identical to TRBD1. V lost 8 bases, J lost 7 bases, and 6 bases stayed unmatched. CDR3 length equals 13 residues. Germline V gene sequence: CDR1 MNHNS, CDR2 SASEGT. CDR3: CASANRGRNTIYF. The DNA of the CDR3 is TGTGCCAGCGCTAACAGGGGGCGGAACACCATATATTTT.

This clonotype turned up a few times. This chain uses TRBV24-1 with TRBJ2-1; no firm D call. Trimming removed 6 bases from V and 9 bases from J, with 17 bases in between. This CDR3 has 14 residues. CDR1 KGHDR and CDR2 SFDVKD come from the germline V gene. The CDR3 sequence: CATSQTNKVREQFF. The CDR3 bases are TGTGCCACCAGTCAAACTAACAAAGTTCGTGAGCAGTTCTTC.

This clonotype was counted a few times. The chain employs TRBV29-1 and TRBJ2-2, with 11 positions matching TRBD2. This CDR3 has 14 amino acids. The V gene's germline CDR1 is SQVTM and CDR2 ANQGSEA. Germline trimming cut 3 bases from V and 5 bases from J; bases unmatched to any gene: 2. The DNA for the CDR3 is TGCAGCGTTGATAGCGGGGGGGCAACCGGGGAGCTGTTTTTT. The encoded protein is CSVDSGGATGELFF.

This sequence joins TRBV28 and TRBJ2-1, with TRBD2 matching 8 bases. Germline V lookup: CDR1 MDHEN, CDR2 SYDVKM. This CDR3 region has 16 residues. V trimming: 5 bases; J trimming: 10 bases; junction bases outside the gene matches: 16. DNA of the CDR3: TGTGCCAGCAGTCCCAGTGTGGCTAGCGGGCGGGGGGAGCAGTTCTTC. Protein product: CASSPSVASGRGEQFF.

CDR3 residues: CSVVTGGVETQYF. CDR3 bases: TGCAGCGTTGTGACAGGGGGCGTCGAGACCCAGTACTTC. The V call is TRBV29-1, the J call TRBJ2-5, with TRBD1 identical over 10 bases. V dropped 4 bases and J dropped 5; count of bases not matched to a gene: 4. The CDR3 runs 13 residues. Germline loops: CDR1 SQVTM, CDR2 ANQGSEA.

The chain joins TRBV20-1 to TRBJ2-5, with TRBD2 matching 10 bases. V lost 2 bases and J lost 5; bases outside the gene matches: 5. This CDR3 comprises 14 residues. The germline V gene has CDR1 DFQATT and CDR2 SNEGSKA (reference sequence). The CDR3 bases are TGCAGTGCTAGACAAGCGGGAGGGGGGGAGACCCAGTACTTC. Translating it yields CSARQAGGGETQYF.

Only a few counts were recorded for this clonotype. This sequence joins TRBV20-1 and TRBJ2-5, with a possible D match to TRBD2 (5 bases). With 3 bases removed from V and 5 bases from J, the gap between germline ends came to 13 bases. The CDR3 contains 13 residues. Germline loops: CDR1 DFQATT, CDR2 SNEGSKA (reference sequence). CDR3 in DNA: TGCAGTGCTAGGACCAAACCGGGGGAGACCCAGTACTTC. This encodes CSARTKPGETQYF.

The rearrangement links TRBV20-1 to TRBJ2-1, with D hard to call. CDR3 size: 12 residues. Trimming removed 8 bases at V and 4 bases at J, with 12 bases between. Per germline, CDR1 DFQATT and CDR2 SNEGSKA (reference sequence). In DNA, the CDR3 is TGCAGTTTTCGGTTGGGGTACAATGAGCAGTTCTTC. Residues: CSFRLGYNEQFF.

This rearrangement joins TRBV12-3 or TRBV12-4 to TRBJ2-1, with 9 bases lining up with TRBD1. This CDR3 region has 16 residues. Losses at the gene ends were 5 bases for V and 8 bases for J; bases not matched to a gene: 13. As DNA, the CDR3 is TGTGCCAGCAGTCTTGCTGTGACAGGGGGGCACGATGAGCAGTTCTTC. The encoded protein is CASSLAVTGGHDEQFF.

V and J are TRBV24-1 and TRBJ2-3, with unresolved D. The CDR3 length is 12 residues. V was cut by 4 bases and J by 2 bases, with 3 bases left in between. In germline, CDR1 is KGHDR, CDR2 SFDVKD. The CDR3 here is CATSENTDTQYF. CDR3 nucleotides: TGTGCCACCAGTGAAAACACAGATACGCAGTATTTT.

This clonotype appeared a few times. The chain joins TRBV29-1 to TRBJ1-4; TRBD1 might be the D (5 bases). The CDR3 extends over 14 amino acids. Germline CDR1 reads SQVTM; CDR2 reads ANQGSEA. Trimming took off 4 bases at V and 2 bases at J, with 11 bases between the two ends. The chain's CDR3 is CSVAQGATNEKLFF. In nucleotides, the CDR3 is TGCAGCGTTGCCCAGGGTGCTACTAATGAAAAACTGTTTTTT. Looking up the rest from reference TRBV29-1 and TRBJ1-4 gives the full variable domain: SAVISQKPSRDICQRGTSLTIQCQVDSQVTMMFWYRQQPGQSLTLIATANQGSEATYESGFVIDKFPISRPNLTFSTLTVSNMSPEDSSIYLCSVAQGATNEKLFFGSGTQLSVL.

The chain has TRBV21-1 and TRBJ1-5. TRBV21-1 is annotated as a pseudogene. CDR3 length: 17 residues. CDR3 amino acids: CASSKGQAGDSNQPQHF. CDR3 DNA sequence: TGTGCCAGCAGCAAAGGCCAGGCGGGTGATAGCAATCAGCCCCAGCATTTT.

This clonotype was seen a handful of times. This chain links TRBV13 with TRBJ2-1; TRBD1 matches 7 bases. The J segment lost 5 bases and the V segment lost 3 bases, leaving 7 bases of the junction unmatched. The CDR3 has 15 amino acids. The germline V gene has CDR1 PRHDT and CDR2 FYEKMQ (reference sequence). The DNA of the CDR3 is TGTGCCAGCAGCTTGTACAGGGGCGAGAACAATGAGCAGTTCTTC. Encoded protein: CASSLYRGENNEQFF.

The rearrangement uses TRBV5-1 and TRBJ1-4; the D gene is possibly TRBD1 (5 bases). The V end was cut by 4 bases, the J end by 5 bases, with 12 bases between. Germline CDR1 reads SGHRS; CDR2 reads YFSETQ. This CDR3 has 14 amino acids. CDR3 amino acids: CASSADRENEKLFF. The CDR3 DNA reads TGCGCCAGCAGCGCTGACAGAGAAAATGAAAAACTGTTTTTT.

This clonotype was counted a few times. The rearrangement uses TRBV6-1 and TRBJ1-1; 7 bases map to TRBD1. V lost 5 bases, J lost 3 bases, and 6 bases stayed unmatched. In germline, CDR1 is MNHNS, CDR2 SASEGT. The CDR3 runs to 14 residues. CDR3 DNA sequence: TGTGCCAGCAGTAAGGGACAGTATGACACTGAAGCTTTCTTT. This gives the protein CASSKGQYDTEAFF.

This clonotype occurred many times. The CDR3 DNA follows: TGTGCCAGCAGTTCAGGGTCGGTAACATACGAGCAGTACTTC. Translation gives CASSSGSVTYEQYF. The rearrangement links TRBV12-3 or TRBV12-4 to TRBJ2-7; tentative D call: TRBD1 (5 bases). Deletions cut 4 bases from V and 4 bases from J, with 14 bases between. The CDR3 covers 14 residues.

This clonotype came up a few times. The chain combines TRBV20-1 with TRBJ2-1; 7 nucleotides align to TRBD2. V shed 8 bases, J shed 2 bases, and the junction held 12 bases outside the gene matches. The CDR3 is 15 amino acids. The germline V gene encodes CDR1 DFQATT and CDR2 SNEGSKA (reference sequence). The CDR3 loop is CSPQSRGVTYNEQFF. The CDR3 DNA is TGCAGTCCTCAGAGCCGGGGGGTGACCTACAATGAGCAGTTCTTC.